The 11 T cell receptor beta chains below come from one sample, sequenced in a study of glioma-infiltrating T cells after dendritic cell vaccination. The repertoire was sequenced with immunoSEQ multiplex PCR; TCRdb's copy has only in-frame clones and lacks some. The sample consists of roughly 80,000 clones, 70% to 90% of them appearing once. The sequencing here drew on blood, taken before dendritic cell vaccination. Receptor source: a human donor with glioblastoma.

The chain carries TRBV6-1 and TRBJ1-1; 8 bases map to TRBD1. The CDR3 totals 14 residues. J was trimmed by 3 bases and V by 4 bases; bases with no gene match: 4. Germline V gives CDR1 MNHNS, CDR2 SASEGT. CDR3 in DNA: TGTGCCAGCAGTGGCGGACAGGGATACACTGAAGCTTTCTTT. It is translated as CASSGGQGYTEAFF.

The chain combines TRBV30 with TRBJ1-3, with D perhaps TRBD1 (5 bases). This CDR3 comprises 16 residues. Germline CDR1 and CDR2: GTSNPN and SVGIG (reference sequence). The germline V and J ends were trimmed by 3 bases and 0 bases, with 15 bases remaining between them. CDR3 in DNA: TGTGCCTGGAGCTCCGGGACTTTTTACTCTGGAAACACCATATATTTT. Amino acid sequence: CAWSSGTFYSGNTIYF.

In DNA form, the CDR3 reads TGTGCCAGCAGCTCAGACAGACAAGAGACCCAGTACTTC. As protein: CASSSDRQETQYF. The chain employs TRBV5-5 and TRBJ2-5; D is perhaps TRBD1 (5 bases). V lost 3 bases to trimming and J lost 2 bases, with 8 bases between them. This CDR3 is 13 amino acids long. Germline assignment: CDR1 SGHKS and CDR2 YYEKEE (reference sequence).

The gene calls are TRBV10-2 and TRBJ1-5, with D tentatively TRBD1 (6 bases). The V and J ends lost 2 bases and 4 bases respectively, with 15 bases between them. The CDR3 has 16 residues. Germline V gives CDR1 WSHSY, CDR2 SAAADI. CDR3 in DNA: TGCGCCAGCAGTGAGACAGGGTCCCTAGGTAATCAGCCCCAGCATTTT. Its protein is CASSETGSLGNQPQHF.

This rearrangement joins TRBV5-1 to TRBJ2-3; D perhaps matches TRBD1 (6 bases). V was trimmed by 4 bases and J by 5 bases, leaving 17 bases between them. Germline loops: CDR1 SGHRS, CDR2 YFSETQ. There are 15 residues in the CDR3. CDR3 amino acids: CASSQEGQREDTQYF. Here the CDR3 DNA reads TGCGCCAGCAGCCAGGAAGGACAGAGGGAAGATACGCAGTATTTT.

J is TRBJ2-2 and V is TRBV5-1, with TRBD1 matching over 9 bases. The CDR3 is 16 residues long. The germline V gene has CDR1 SGHRS and CDR2 YFSETQ. V was clipped by 4 bases and J by 8 bases; unmatched bases: 12. The CDR3 protein is CASSVSGTGLSGELFF. The CDR3 nucleotides are TGCGCCAGCAGCGTTTCCGGGACAGGGTTGTCGGGGGAGCTGTTTTTT. Variable domain in full (rest from reference TRBV5-1 and TRBJ2-2): KAGVTQTPRYLIKTRGQQVTLSCSPISGHRSVSWYQQTPGQGLQFLFEYFSETQRNKGNFPGRFSGRQFSNSRSEMNVSTLELGDSALYLCASSVSGTGLSGELFFGEGSRLTVL.

V gene TRBV6-1 combines with J gene TRBJ2-3; TRBD2 matches 7 bases. V lost 5 bases to trimming and J lost 0 bases; unmatched junction nucleotides: 5. Germline CDR1 is MNHNS and CDR2 is SASEGT. The CDR3 has 15 amino acids. The CDR3 DNA is TGTGCCAGCAGTTGGAGCGGGGAGAGCACAGATACGCAGTATTTT. Residues: CASSWSGESTDTQYF.

V usage is TRBV5-1 and J usage is TRBJ2-1, with D tentatively TRBD2 (6 bases). The CDR3 contains 15 residues. Germline-derived CDR1 and CDR2 are SGHRS and YFSETQ. Trimming pared 0 bases from V and 2 bases from J, leaving 9 bases between. CDR3 bases: TGCGCCAGCAGCTTGGCCAGGACTACCTACAATGAGCAGTTCTTC. It specifies CASSLARTTYNEQFF.

This rearrangement joins TRBV30 to TRBJ1-3; D is undetermined. V was trimmed by 2 bases and J by 1 base, leaving 6 bases between them. CDR1 and CDR2 (germline): GTSNPN, SVGIG (reference sequence). The CDR3 length is 13 residues. CDR3: CAWSLESGNTIYF. CDR3 nucleotide sequence: TGTGCCTGGAGTTTGGAGTCTGGAAACACCATATATTTT.

This chain connects TRBV29-1 to TRBJ2-5; tentatively, D is TRBD1 (5 bases). The V gene's germline CDR1 is SQVTM and CDR2 ANQGSEA. CDR3 size: 14 residues. The V end was cut by 4 bases, the J end by 0 bases, with 12 bases between. The CDR3 reads CSVGGRLYQETQYF. In nucleotides, the CDR3 is TGCAGCGTTGGGGGCCGTTTGTACCAAGAGACCCAGTACTTC.

The V gene is TRBV7-9, the J gene TRBJ1-2, with D unresolved. The V gene lost 5 bases and the J gene lost 13 bases, with 23 bases spanning the gap. Per the germline V gene, CDR1 is SEHNR and CDR2 is FQNEAQ (reference sequence). The length of the CDR3 is 14 residues. The CDR3, as DNA: TGTGCCAGCAGCCCATCGCGCGGGAGGGAAGGGTCCACCTTC. Translated: CASSPSRGREGSTF.